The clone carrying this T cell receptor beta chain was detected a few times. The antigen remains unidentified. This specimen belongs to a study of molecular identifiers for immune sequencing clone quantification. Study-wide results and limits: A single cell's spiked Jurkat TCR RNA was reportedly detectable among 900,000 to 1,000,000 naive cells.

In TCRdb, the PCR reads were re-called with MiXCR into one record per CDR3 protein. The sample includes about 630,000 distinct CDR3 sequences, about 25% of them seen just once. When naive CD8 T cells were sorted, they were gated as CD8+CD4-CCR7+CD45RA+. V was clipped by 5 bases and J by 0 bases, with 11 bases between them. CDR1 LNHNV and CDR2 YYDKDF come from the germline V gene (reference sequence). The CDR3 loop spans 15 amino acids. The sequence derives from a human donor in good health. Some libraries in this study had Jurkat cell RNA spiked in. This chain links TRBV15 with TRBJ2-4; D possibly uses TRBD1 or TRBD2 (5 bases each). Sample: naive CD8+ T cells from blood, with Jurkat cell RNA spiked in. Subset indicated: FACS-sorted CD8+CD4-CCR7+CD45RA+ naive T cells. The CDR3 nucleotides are TGTGCCACCAGCTCGGGACGATTAGCCAAAAACATTCAGTACTTC. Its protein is CATSSGRLAKNIQYF.